This entry concerns a single T cell receptor beta chain. Described treatment: 15 to 20 received Ad26.COV2.S at low or high dose, single or two shots; about 5 received placebo; per-sample allocation not given. Collection of the samples took place on day 63 after the first injection of vaccine or placebo. A Boston donor was an adult aged 18-55 years. The data derive from a study of Ad26.COV2.S vaccination and SARS-CoV-2 variants. The overall study: It was the COV1001 Ad26.COV2.S trial arm that included the donor. Administration of Ad26.COV2.S was intramuscular, either once or twice 56 days apart.

The V end lost 0 bases, the J end lost 4 bases, and 15 bases lay between the germline ends. CDR3 length: 16 amino acids. Germline-derived CDR1 and CDR2 are LGHNT and FRNRAP. Data came from immunoSEQ multiplex PCR; TCRdb stores just in-frame clones and leaves some out. The repertoire includes around 320,000 clones, around 87% of them detected once, and about 3.4% sits in the top ten. The sequence was collected from a person between 18 and 59 years old who received the Ad26.COV2.S COVID-19 vaccine or a placebo. Sequences were derived from peripheral blood, sampled in a trial of Ad26.COV2.S vaccine versus placebo. The chain recombines TRBV12-5 with TRBJ1-2, with D possibly TRBD1 on 5 matching bases. CDR3 sequence: CASGLVVQGGGYGYTF. The CDR3 coding sequence is TGTGCTAGTGGTTTGGTAGTTCAGGGTGGGGGCTATGGCTACACCTTC.